Described below is a single TCR beta chain sequence and its context. The protocol was immunoSEQ multiplex PCR, while the TCRdb copy is restricted to in-frame clones and leaves out a portion. The sample lists 140,000 to 150,000 clones, about 92% seen once, with under 2% in the top ten. These data are taken from a study of blood T cell repertoires in COVID-19. Study background: In each case, the material was cDNA or gDNA derived from T cells, B-cell-depleted T cells, or PBMCs.

Deletions cut 6 bases from V and 5 bases from J, with 19 bases between. CDR1 and CDR2 (germline): MNHEY, SMNVEV (reference sequence). The CDR3 sequence is 15 residues long. The sample comprised peripheral blood. The clonotype originates from a human donor in a cohort sampled during active COVID-19. The gene calls are TRBV27 and TRBJ2-5, with D possibly being TRBD2 (7 bases). As DNA, the CDR3 is TGTGCCAGCAGCCTAGGGGGGGGGCCAAGGGAGACCCAGTACTTC. As protein: CASSLGGGPRETQYF.